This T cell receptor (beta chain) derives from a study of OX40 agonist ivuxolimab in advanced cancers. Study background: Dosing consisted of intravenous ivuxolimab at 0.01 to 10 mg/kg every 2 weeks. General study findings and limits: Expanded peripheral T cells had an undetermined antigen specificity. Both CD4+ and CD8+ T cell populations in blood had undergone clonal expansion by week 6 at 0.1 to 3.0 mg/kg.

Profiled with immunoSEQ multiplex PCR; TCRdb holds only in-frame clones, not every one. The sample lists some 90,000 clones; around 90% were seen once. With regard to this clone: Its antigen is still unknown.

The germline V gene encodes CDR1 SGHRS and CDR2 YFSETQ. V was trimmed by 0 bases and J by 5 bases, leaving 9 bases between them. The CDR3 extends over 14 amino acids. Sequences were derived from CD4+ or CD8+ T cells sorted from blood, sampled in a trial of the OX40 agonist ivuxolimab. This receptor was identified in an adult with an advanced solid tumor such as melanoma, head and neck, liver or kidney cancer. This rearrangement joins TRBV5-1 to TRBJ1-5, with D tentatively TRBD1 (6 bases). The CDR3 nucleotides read TGCGCCAGCAGCTTGGGGGACAACGATCAGCCCCAGCATTTT. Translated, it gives CASSLGDNDQPQHF.